A selection of T cell receptor beta chains follows, all from one sample in a study of CD4+ T cells in melanoma. The repertoire was sequenced with immunoSEQ multiplex PCR; TCRdb's copy has only in-frame clones and lacks some. The data contain about 10,000 clones, around 60% of them singletons. Material: cells from a culture (not recorded whether cultured in vitro). All receptors derive from a human donor with melanoma. Each CDR3 is given without its conserved first and last residue.

CDR3,J,V
ASSWVGRTLH,TRBJ1-6,TRBV6-1
ASRIWTIEQY,-,TRBV11-3
ASSLGPHSAEAF,TRBJ1-1,TRBV5-5
ASSLSGGGGSPLH,TRBJ1-6,TRBV7-3
ASSDRGTSGETSTDTQY,TRBJ2-3,TRBV10-2
ASSLEPGAADTQY,TRBJ2-3,TRBV5-1
ASSRGDSFGWGTEAF,TRBJ1-1,TRBV18
ASSGGGQKNIQY,TRBJ2-4,TRBV6-1
ASSLEAGSGYT,TRBJ1-2,TRBV7-9
SVLRTEAF,TRBJ1-1,TRBV29-1
ASSSSGLASNEQF,TRBJ2-1,TRBV7-6
ASSPRGGTQY,TRBJ2-5,TRBV7-2
ASSLEGRGNTEAF,TRBJ1-1,TRBV7-9
ASSRRGDRTGETQY,TRBJ2-5,TRBV7-2
ASSLAPSGSGQETQY,TRBJ2-5,TRBV5-1
ASSPAGQHQETQY,TRBJ2-5,TRBV18
SVEGRGQGGGLDTQY,TRBJ2-3,TRBV29-1
ASSLVDRGYGYT,TRBJ1-2,TRBV11-2
ASSAPGGLDTQY,TRBJ2-3,TRBV5-4
ATSPRVYTEAF,TRBJ1-1,TRBV15
ASSLYGQGSNQPQH,TRBJ1-5,TRBV27
ASSLTRPGGEETQY,TRBJ2-5,TRBV5-1
ASSSYRGRGDTQY,TRBJ2-3,TRBV11-2
ASSLEGSGGLAGDTQY,TRBJ2-3,TRBV7-8
ASRGSGCLPHNQPQH,TRBJ1-5,TRBV10-1
ASRRESPPDQPQH,TRBJ1-5,TRBV12-5
ASSLRGKDGYT,TRBJ1-2,TRBV5-6
ASSTGLAEQF,TRBJ2-1,TRBV11-3
ASSLLVFDSGNTIY,TRBJ1-3,TRBV5-8
ASSLGLSGASTDTQY,TRBJ2-3,TRBV11-3